These 4 T cell receptor beta chains were sequenced from one sample in a study of blood T cell repertoires in COVID-19. TCRdb keeps only in-frame clones here, not all; method: immunoSEQ multiplex PCR. The sample yields 100,000 to 150,000 clones, 80% to 85% seen once. Sequenced: peripheral blood. Every receptor here comes from a woman aged 45-60 years with acute or convalescent COVID-19.

The V call is TRBV28, the J call TRBJ1-5; 7 nucleotides match TRBD1. The germline gives CDR1 MDHEN, CDR2 SYDVKM. V trimming: 5 bases; J trimming: 4 bases; junction bases outside the gene matches: 11. The CDR3 is 16 amino acids. The CDR3 bases are TGTGCCAGCAGTCCAATAACGACAGGGTCGAATCAGCCCCAGCATTTT. Encoded protein: CASSPITTGSNQPQHF.

This rearrangement joins TRBV7-9 to TRBJ2-1, with 14 positions matching TRBD2. V lost 6 bases to trimming and J lost 7 bases; unmatched junction nucleotides: 8. CDR3 length: 16 amino acids. CDR1 is SEHNR, CDR2 FQNEAQ, per germline (reference sequence). The CDR3: CASSPRTSGRWNEQFF. In nucleotides, the CDR3 is TGTGCCAGCAGTCCTAGGACTAGCGGGAGGTGGAATGAGCAGTTCTTC.

The rearrangement links TRBV2 to TRBJ1-2; 7 bases agree with TRBD1. The V segment lost 7 bases and the J segment 2 bases; nucleotides outside the gene matches: 10. This CDR3 is 15 amino acids long. CDR1 is SNHLY and CDR2 is FYNNEI in the germline V gene. In DNA, the CDR3 is TGTGCCAGCAAAGAAGGAAAAGGGGGCAACTATGGCTACACCTTC. Translating gives CASKEGKGGNYGYTF.

The chain is built from TRBV3-1 (or the pseudogene TRBV3-2) and TRBJ2-1; D gene uncertain. In germline, CDR1 is LGHDT, CDR2 YNNKEL (reference sequence). This CDR3 region has 11 residues. Trimming took 3 bases from V and 6 from J, leaving 3 bases between them. The CDR3 DNA sequence: TGTGCCAGCAGCCACCTCAATGAGCAGTTCTTC. Translation: CASSHLNEQFF.